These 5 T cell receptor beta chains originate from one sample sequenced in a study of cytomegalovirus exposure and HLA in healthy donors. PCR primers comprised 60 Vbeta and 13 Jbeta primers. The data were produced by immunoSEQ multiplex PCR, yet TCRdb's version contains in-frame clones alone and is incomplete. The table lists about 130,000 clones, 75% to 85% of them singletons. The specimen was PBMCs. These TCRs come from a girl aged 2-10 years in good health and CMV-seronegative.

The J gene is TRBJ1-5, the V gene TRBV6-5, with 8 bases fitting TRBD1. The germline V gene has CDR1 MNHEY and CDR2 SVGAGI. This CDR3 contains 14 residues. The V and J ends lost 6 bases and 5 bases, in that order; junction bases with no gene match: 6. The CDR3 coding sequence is TGTGCCAGCAGCAACGACAGGGGCTATCAGCCCCAGCATTTT. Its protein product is CASSNDRGYQPQHF.

In DNA form, the CDR3 reads TGTGCCAGCAGGAGCGGGACAACGAACACCGGGGAGCTGTTTTTT. This codes for CASRSGTTNTGELFF. The chain is built from TRBV2 and TRBJ2-2; tentatively, D is TRBD2 (7 bases). The CDR3 extends over 15 amino acids. Trimming stripped 6 bases from V and 0 bases from J, with 11 bases between. The V gene's germline CDR1 is SNHLY and CDR2 FYNNEI.

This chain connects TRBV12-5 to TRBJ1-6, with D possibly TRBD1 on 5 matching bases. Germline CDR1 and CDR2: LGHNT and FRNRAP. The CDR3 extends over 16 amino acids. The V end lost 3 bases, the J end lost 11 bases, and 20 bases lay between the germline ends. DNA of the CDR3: TGTGCTAGTGGTTTCGAGGCAGGGTCAAGAGCCCCACCCCTCCACTTT. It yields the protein CASGFEAGSRAPPLHF.

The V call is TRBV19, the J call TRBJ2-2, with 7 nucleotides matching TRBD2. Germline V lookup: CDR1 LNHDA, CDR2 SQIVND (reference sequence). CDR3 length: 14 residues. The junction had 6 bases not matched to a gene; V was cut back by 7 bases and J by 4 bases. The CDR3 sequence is CASIPGGSTGELFF. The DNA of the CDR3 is TGTGCCAGTATTCCGGGAGGTTCCACCGGGGAGCTGTTTTTT.

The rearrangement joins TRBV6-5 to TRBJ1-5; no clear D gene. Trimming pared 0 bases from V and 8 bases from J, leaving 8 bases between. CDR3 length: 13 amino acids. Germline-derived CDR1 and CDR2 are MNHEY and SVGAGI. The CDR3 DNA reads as TGTGCCAGCAGTTACTCGAGAGGGAAGCCCCAGCATTTT. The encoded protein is CASSYSRGKPQHF.